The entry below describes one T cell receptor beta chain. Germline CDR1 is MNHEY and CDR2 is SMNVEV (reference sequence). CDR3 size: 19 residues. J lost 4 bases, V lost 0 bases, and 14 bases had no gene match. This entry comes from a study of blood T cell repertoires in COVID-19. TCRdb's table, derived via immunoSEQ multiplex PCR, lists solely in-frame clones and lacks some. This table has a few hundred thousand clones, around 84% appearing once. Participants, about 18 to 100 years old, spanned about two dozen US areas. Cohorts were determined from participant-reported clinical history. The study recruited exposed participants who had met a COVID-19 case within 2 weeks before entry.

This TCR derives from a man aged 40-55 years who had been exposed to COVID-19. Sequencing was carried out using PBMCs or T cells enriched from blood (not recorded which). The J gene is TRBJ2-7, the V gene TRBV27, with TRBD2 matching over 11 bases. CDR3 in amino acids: CASSLSPFSGRASKYEQYF. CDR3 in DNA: TGTGCCAGCAGTTTATCCCCCTTTAGCGGGAGGGCCAGTAAGTACGAGCAGTACTTC.